One and the same sample provided the 28 T cell receptor beta chains below, sequenced in a study of regulatory T cells in long-lasting Graves disease. The time point: newly diagnosed GD, antithyroid drugs for less than 3 months. With RNA extracted from PBMCs as input, the TCR library was made. With iRepertoire HTBI primers and Arm-PCR of CDR3 regions, TCR beta libraries were built. TCRdb passed the multiplex PCR reads through MiXCR, listing each CDR3 protein once. The table shows 350,000 to 550,000 distinct CDR3 sequences, with 15% occurring only once. The same data also contributed to another study, on T cells in Graves' hyperthyroidism and ophthalmopathy.

This sample comprised peripheral blood mononuclear cells (PBMCs), obtained at new diagnosis, from a patient treated with antithyroid drugs. The receptors come from a woman aged 25 to 39 with Graves disease.

This clonotype was observed at least ten times. This chain joins TRBV20-1 and TRBJ2-3; D remains ambiguous. The CDR3 is 13 residues long. The germline V gene encodes CDR1 DFQATT and CDR2 SNEGSKA (reference sequence). Trimming cost V 2 bases and J 6 bases, with 12 bases left between them. CDR3 DNA: TGCAGTGCTAGACCATACTCCTTTGATACGCAGTATTTT. It specifies CSARPYSFDTQYF.

This clonotype was detected ten times or more. This chain links TRBV7-8 with TRBJ2-5, with D hard to call. The CDR3 runs to 15 residues. CDR1 SGHVS and CDR2 FQNEAQ come from the germline V gene. V was clipped by 0 bases and J by 3 bases, with 11 bases between them. CDR3 sequence reads: CASSLAPQSEETQYF. CDR3 nucleotides: TGTGCCAGCAGCTTAGCACCTCAGAGTGAAGAGACCCAGTACTTC.

This clonotype was observed at least ten times. The genes are TRBV9 and TRBJ2-3, with 8 positions matching TRBD2. Germline V lookup: CDR1 SGDLS, CDR2 YYNGEE. This CDR3 is 17 amino acids long. With 0 bases clipped from V and 2 bases from J, the junction kept 8 bases outside the gene matches. In DNA, the CDR3 is TGTGCCAGCAGCGTAGACCCCAGCGGGAGACCCACAGATACGCAGTATTTT. Encoded protein: CASSVDPSGRPTDTQYF.

The CDR3 protein is CASRTNRGKGTDTQYF. CDR3 coding DNA: TGTGCCAGCAGGACAAACAGGGGAAAAGGCACAGATACGCAGTATTTT. V and J are TRBV6-2 or TRBV6-3 and TRBJ2-3, with 7 bases aligning to TRBD1. This CDR3 has 16 residues. Germline lookup yields CDR1 MNHEY and CDR2 SVGEGT. The trim removed 6 bases at V and 1 base at J, leaving 10 bases unmatched.

This clonotype was counted a few times. The chain has TRBV28 and TRBJ1-5, with a possible D match to TRBD1 (5 bases). This CDR3 region has 15 residues. Germline V CDR1 and CDR2: MDHEN, SYDVKM. The germline V and J ends were trimmed by 7 bases and 0 bases, with 13 bases remaining between them. This chain's CDR3 is CASTEWGNSNQPQHF. The CDR3 region has the DNA TGTGCCAGCACCGAATGGGGCAATAGCAATCAGCCCCAGCATTTT. The entire variable domain, with the rest obtained from reference TRBV28 and TRBJ1-5, is as follows: DVKVTQSSRYLVKRTGEKVFLECVQDMDHENMFWYRQDPGLGLRLIYFSYDVKMKEKGDIPEGYSVSREKKERFSLILESASTNQTSMYLCASTEWGNSNQPQHFGDGTRLSIL.

With regard to this clonotype: Given a much more abundant clone one base away, this may be a read error. Because it lacks the conserved phenylalanine or tryptophan at the end, this CDR3 is likely a read error. J is TRBJ1-1 and V is TRBV28; D call uncertain. The V gene lost 3 bases and the J gene lost 4 bases, with 15 bases spanning the gap. Germline assignment: CDR1 MDHEN and CDR2 SYDVKM. The CDR3 runs to 15 residues. The CDR3 loop is CASSFMSPMSTEAFL. DNA of the CDR3: TGTGCCAGCAGTTTCATGTCACCGATGAGCACTGAAGCTTTCCTT.

This clonotype was counted many times. V gene TRBV5-1 combines with J gene TRBJ1-2; 7 bases are a match to TRBD1. Trimming cost V 2 bases and J 4 bases; bases outside gene matches: 14. Germline lookup yields CDR1 SGHRS and CDR2 YFSETQ. The CDR3 contains 17 residues. The CDR3 is CASSFNPDRDIVYGYTF. CDR3 nucleotide sequence: TGCGCCAGCAGCTTTAACCCCGACAGGGACATTGTCTATGGCTACACCTTC.

This clonotype was picked up a small number of times. V usage is TRBV9 and J usage is TRBJ1-2; TRBD1 agrees at 9 bases. CDR1 and CDR2 (germline): SGDLS, YYNGEE. V was clipped by 4 bases and J by 4 bases; unmatched bases: 5. The CDR3 is made up of 14 amino acids. CDR3 coding DNA: TGTGCCAGCAGCCCGAGGGGACAGGGCTATGGCTACACCTTC. Residues: CASSPRGQGYGYTF.

This clonotype appeared many times. The V gene is TRBV6-5, the J gene TRBJ2-5; D unresolved. V was pared by 4 bases and J by 3 bases, with 12 bases between. The CDR3 has 14 amino acids. Germline V gene data show CDR1 as MNHEY and CDR2 as SVGAGI. Here the CDR3 DNA reads TGTGCCAGCAGTTCCATAGGCAGTGAAGAGACCCAGTACTTC. As protein: CASSSIGSEETQYF.

This clonotype has at least ten counts. The chain recombines TRBV28 with TRBJ2-5; TRBD2 matches 7 bases. The CDR3 totals 16 residues. Germline V lookup: CDR1 MDHEN, CDR2 SYDVKM. V was clipped by 2 bases and J by 8 bases; unmatched bases: 14. The CDR3 DNA reads as TGTGCCAGCAGTTTACAAGGGGAGGGCCCCTTTAATACCCAGTACTTC. This gives the protein CASSLQGEGPFNTQYF.

The chain combines TRBV9 with TRBJ2-1; 10 bases line up with TRBD2. CDR1 and CDR2 from the germline V gene are SGDLS and YYNGEE. V gave up 0 bases and J gave up 13 bases; unmatched junction bases: 10. The CDR3 is 15 amino acids. In DNA, the CDR3 is TGTGCCAGCAGCGTAGATAGGGGTAGCGGGAGGCGCCAGTTCTTC. This codes for CASSVDRGSGRRQFF.

In this sample, this clonotype turned up many times. The CDR3 nucleotides read TGTGCCAGCAGCCAGGAGACAGGGCCCTACAATGAGCAGTTCTTC. Its translation: CASSQETGPYNEQFF. The chain couples TRBV3-1 to TRBJ2-1; TRBD1 agrees at 7 bases. Losses at the gene ends were 3 bases for V and 2 bases for J; bases not matched to a gene: 4. Germline CDR1 LGHDT, CDR2 YNNKEL (reference sequence). The CDR3 totals 15 residues.

The chain couples TRBV6-1 to TRBJ1-2; D is uncertain. Germline V lookup: CDR1 MNHNS, CDR2 SASEGT. V was trimmed by 7 bases and J by 8 bases, leaving 14 bases between them. The length of the CDR3 is 12 residues. The CDR3 coding sequence is TGTGCCAGCAAGTTCAGGACGGGCGGCTACACCTTC. It translates to CASKFRTGGYTF.

V is TRBV5-6 and J is TRBJ1-5, with unresolved D. Germline V gene lookup returns CDR1 SGHDT and CDR2 YYEEEE. V was cut by 2 bases and J by 0 bases, with 12 bases left in between. The CDR3 runs 16 residues. The CDR3 DNA sequence: TGTGCCAGCAGCTTTGGAGGGAAATATAGCAATCAGCCCCAGCATTTT. Translated: CASSFGGKYSNQPQHF. Complete variable domain (other parts from reference TRBV5-6 and TRBJ1-5): DAGVTQSPTHLIKTRGQQVTLRCSPKSGHDTVSWYQQALGQGPQFIFQYYEEEERQRGNFPDRFSGHQFPNYSSELNVNALLLGDSALYLCASSFGGKYSNQPQHFGDGTRLSIL.

The chain joins TRBV6-2 or TRBV6-3 to TRBJ1-2; TRBD1 might be the D (6 bases). This CDR3 is built from 12 residues. V was clipped by 8 bases and J by 4 bases, with 11 bases between them. The germline gives CDR1 MNHEY, CDR2 SVGEGT. CDR3 DNA: TGTGCCAGCTCCTGGACAGTCTATGGCTACACCTTC. Translating gives CASSWTVYGYTF.

This clonotype was counted ten times or more. The genes are TRBV28 and TRBJ2-5; TRBD2 matches 7 bases. The germline CDR1 and CDR2 sequences are MDHEN and SYDVKM. The ends lost 4 bases at V and 4 bases at J; junction bases unmatched: 6. This CDR3 is built from 14 residues. In nucleotides, the CDR3 is TGTGCCAGCAGTTCTCCTAGCGGCCGAGAGACCCAGTACTTC. Amino acid sequence: CASSSPSGRETQYF.

The gene calls are TRBV7-9 and TRBJ2-1; no clear D. This CDR3 is 13 amino acids long. The germline V gene encodes CDR1 SEHNR and CDR2 FQNEAQ (reference sequence). With 2 bases removed from V and 7 bases from J, the gap between germline ends came to 9 bases. CDR3 nucleotides: TGTGCCAGCAGCTTATCGCCCGGGAATGAGCAGTTCTTC. This gives the protein CASSLSPGNEQFF.

The J gene is TRBJ2-1, the V gene TRBV6-5, with 7 bases matching TRBD2. The trim removed 4 bases at V and 1 base at J, leaving 7 bases unmatched. The CDR3 spans 16 residues. Germline V gene data show CDR1 as MNHEY and CDR2 as SVGAGI. The CDR3 sequence is CASSSDSGGSYNEQFF. CDR3 coding DNA: TGTGCCAGCAGTTCTGACTCGGGGGGATCCTACAATGAGCAGTTCTTC.

A few counts support this clonotype. The CDR3 nucleotides are TGCGCCACCAAGGGCGAGGGATCGGAGACCCAGTACTTC. Translating it yields CATKGEGSETQYF. J is TRBJ2-5 and V is TRBV4-1; D perhaps matches TRBD2 (5 bases). From germline, CDR1 is MGHRA and CDR2 YSYEKL. The CDR3 runs to 13 residues. V lost 10 bases to trimming and J lost 5 bases, with 17 bases between them.

V gene TRBV6-6 combines with J gene TRBJ2-7; D might be TRBD1 (6 bases). V was shortened by 0 bases and J by 0 bases, with 6 bases between the two germline ends. Looked up from germline, CDR1 is MNHNY and CDR2 is SVGAGI (reference sequence). CDR3 length equals 14 residues. The CDR3 nucleotides read TGTGCCAGCAGTTACTCGGACAGCTCCTACGAGCAGTACTTC. Translated, it gives CASSYSDSSYEQYF.

This clonotype occurred many times. V and J are TRBV2 and TRBJ2-1, with TRBD2 identical over 7 bases. This CDR3 has 14 residues. With V trimmed by 9 bases and J by 4 bases, 9 bases remained unmatched. Germline lookup yields CDR1 SNHLY and CDR2 FYNNEI. CDR3 bases: TGTGCCAGTTACGCCGGGGGAGGGTACAATGAGCAGTTCTTC. Translating it yields CASYAGGGYNEQFF. Together with reference TRBV2 and TRBJ2-1, the CDR3 gives the full variable domain: EPEVTQTPSHQVTQMGQEVILRCVPISNHLYFYWYRQILGQKVEFLVSFYNNEISEKSEIFDDQFSVERPDGSNFTLKIRSTKLEDSAMYFCASYAGGGYNEQFFGPGTRLTVL.

The sample holds many counts of this clonotype. CDR3 DNA: TGTGCCAGCAGCACCCCCCGCACCGGGGAGCTGTTTTTT. Amino acid sequence: CASSTPRTGELFF. The chain carries TRBV28 and TRBJ2-2; D is undetermined. V was clipped by 6 bases and J by 4 bases, with 9 bases between them. Germline V CDR1 and CDR2: MDHEN, SYDVKM. The CDR3 runs to 13 residues.

Ten or more counts support this clonotype. The gene calls are TRBV6-1 and TRBJ2-7, with D tentatively TRBD1 or TRBD2 (5 bases each). Germline V lookup: CDR1 MNHNS, CDR2 SASEGT. With 5 bases removed from V and 7 bases from J, the gap between germline ends came to 15 bases. CDR3 length equals 13 residues. Here the CDR3 DNA reads TGTGCCAGCAGTCTACCAGGGTCGGGGGAGCAGTACTTC. Translation gives CASSLPGSGEQYF.

This clonotype was detected many times. This sequence joins TRBV28 and TRBJ2-7; the D gene is possibly TRBD2 (7 bases). V lost 5 bases to trimming and J lost 3 bases, with 17 bases between them. This CDR3 spans 15 amino acids. Germline V CDR1 and CDR2: MDHEN, SYDVKM. The chain's CDR3 is CASSPTWGGSYEQYF. CDR3 DNA: TGTGCCAGCAGTCCCACTTGGGGGGGCAGCTACGAGCAGTACTTC.

The gene calls are TRBV5-6 and TRBJ2-1, with D possibly being TRBD1 (6 bases). Trimming cost V 2 bases and J 6 bases, with 15 bases left between them. This CDR3 spans 15 amino acids. The V gene's germline CDR1 is SGHDT and CDR2 YYEEEE. CDR3 nucleotide sequence: TGTGCCAGCAGCTTTAACAGGGTGGGTGGCAATGAGCAGTTCTTC. Translation: CASSFNRVGGNEQFF.

This clonotype has a count of ten or more. The gene calls are TRBV18 and TRBJ2-7, with 9 bases fitting TRBD1. V gave up 2 bases and J gave up 2 bases; unmatched junction bases: 4. The length of the CDR3 is 15 residues. Per the germline V gene, CDR1 is KGHSH and CDR2 is LQKENI. CDR3 loop: CASSPAGTGPYEQYF. CDR3 coding DNA: TGTGCCAGCTCACCAGCCGGGACAGGGCCCTACGAGCAGTACTTC.

This clonotype has a count of ten or more. The CDR3 DNA is TGTGCCAGCTCACCGAATGGGGGGATTAACTATGGCTACACCTTC. Protein product: CASSPNGGINYGYTF. V gene TRBV18 combines with J gene TRBJ1-2; D perhaps matches TRBD1 (5 bases). The CDR3 extends over 15 amino acids. Germline V lookup: CDR1 KGHSH, CDR2 LQKENI. V was clipped by 3 bases and J by 1 base, with 12 bases between them.

In the case of this clonotype: This may stem from a read error, because a much larger clone lies one nucleotide away. It is likely a read error, because the conserved phenylalanine at the end of the CDR3 is missing. The chain links TRBV28 to TRBJ2-7, with 9 bases that match TRBD1. The CDR3 runs to 15 residues. Germline-derived CDR1 and CDR2 are MDHEN and SYDVKM. J was trimmed by 5 bases and V by 6 bases; bases with no gene match: 11. The CDR3 loop is CASRYPGTGLNEQYS. CDR3 nucleotides: TGTGCCAGCAGATACCCCGGGACAGGGTTGAACGAGCAGTACTCC.